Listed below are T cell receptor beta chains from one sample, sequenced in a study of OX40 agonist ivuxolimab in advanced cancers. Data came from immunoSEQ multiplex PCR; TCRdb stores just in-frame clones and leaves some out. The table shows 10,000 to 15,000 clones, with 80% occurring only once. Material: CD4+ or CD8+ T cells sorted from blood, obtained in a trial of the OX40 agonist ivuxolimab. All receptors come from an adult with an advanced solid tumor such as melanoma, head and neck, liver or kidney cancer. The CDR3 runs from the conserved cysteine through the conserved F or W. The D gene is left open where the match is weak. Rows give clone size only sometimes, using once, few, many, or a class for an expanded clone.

CDR3 protein: CASSQGYEQYF; CDR3 DNA: TGTGCCAGCAGCCAAGGTTACGAGCAGTACTTC; J gene: TRBJ2-7; V gene: TRBV14; clone size: NA; D gene: NA
CDR3 protein: CASSYSGAPVNEQYF; CDR3 DNA: TGTGCCAGCAGTTATTCGGGGGCACCAGTAAACGAGCAGTACTTC; J gene: TRBJ2-7; V gene: TRBV6-5; clone size: NA; D gene: NA
CDR3 protein: CASSQEFAEIYEQYF; CDR3 DNA: TGCGCCAGCAGCCAAGAGTTTGCGGAGATCTACGAGCAGTACTTC; J gene: TRBJ2-7; V gene: TRBV4-3; clone size: NA; D gene: NA
CDR3 protein: CASSLSGQGPNEQFF; CDR3 DNA: TGTGCCAGCAGTTTATCGGGACAGGGTCCCAATGAGCAGTTCTTC; J gene: TRBJ2-1; V gene: TRBV27; clone size: medium-sized; D gene: TRBD1
CDR3 protein: CASGRMRGHNEQFF; CDR3 DNA: TGTGCCAGCGGCCGGATGAGGGGTCACAATGAGCAGTTCTTC; J gene: TRBJ2-1; V gene: TRBV7-4; clone size: NA; D gene: NA
CDR3 protein: CASSPPGTGRPDTQYF; CDR3 DNA: TGTGCCAGCAGCCCTCCCGGGACAGGGAGGCCAGATACGCAGTATTTT; J gene: TRBJ2-3; V gene: TRBV21-1; clone size: NA; D gene: NA
CDR3 protein: CASSPPGLSLVSTDTQYF; CDR3 DNA: TGTGCCAGCAGCCCTCCGGGACTATCCCTTGTTAGCACAGATACGCAGTATTTT; J gene: TRBJ2-3; V gene: TRBV28; clone size: NA; D gene: TRBD2
CDR3 protein: CASSLSGILQETQYF; CDR3 DNA: TGCGCCAGCAGCTTGTCCGGGATCCTACAAGAGACCCAGTACTTC; J gene: TRBJ2-5; V gene: TRBV5-1; clone size: NA; D gene: NA
CDR3 protein: CASSPNPRRNTEAFF; CDR3 DNA: TGTGCCAGCAGCCCTAACCCCAGGAGAAACACTGAAGCTTTCTTT; J gene: TRBJ1-1; V gene: TRBV7-8; clone size: NA; D gene: NA
CDR3 protein: CASSDRTSGGEDEQFF; CDR3 DNA: TGTGCCAGCAGCGACAGGACTAGCGGGGGTGAGGATGAGCAGTTCTTC; J gene: TRBJ2-1; V gene: TRBV5-6; clone size: NA; D gene: TRBD2
CDR3 protein: CASSRRDRGDEKLFF; CDR3 DNA: TGTGCCAGCAGCCGCCGGGACAGGGGGGATGAAAAACTGTTTTTT; J gene: TRBJ1-4; V gene: TRBV7-9; clone size: NA; D gene: TRBD1
CDR3 protein: CASSARDTKQQYF; CDR3 DNA: TGTGCCAGCAGTGCCCGGGACACCAAGCAGCAGTACTTC; J gene: TRBJ2-7; V gene: TRBV6-5; clone size: NA; D gene: NA
CDR3 protein: CASSFENTEAFF; CDR3 DNA: TGCGCCAGCAGTTTTGAGAACACTGAAGCTTTCTTT; J gene: TRBJ1-1; V gene: TRBV10-1; clone size: NA; D gene: NA
CDR3 protein: CASTPGDNTGELFF; CDR3 DNA: TGTGCCAGCACCCCAGGGGACAACACCGGGGAGCTGTTTTTT; J gene: TRBJ2-2; V gene: TRBV6-6; clone size: few; D gene: NA
CDR3 protein: CASYWVPGQPNEKLFF; CDR3 DNA: TGTGCCAGCTATTGGGTCCCGGGACAGCCTAATGAAAAACTGTTTTTT; J gene: TRBJ1-4; V gene: TRBV6-6; clone size: NA; D gene: TRBD1
CDR3 protein: CASSSGGVAQPQHF; CDR3 DNA: TGTGCCAGCAGCTCGGGGGGGGTGGCACAGCCCCAGCATTTT; J gene: TRBJ1-5; V gene: TRBV7-8; clone size: NA; D gene: NA
CDR3 protein: CASSSPLAGARGEQYF; CDR3 DNA: TGTGCCAGCAGCTCACCACTAGCGGGGGCCCGGGGGGAGCAGTACTTC; J gene: TRBJ2-7; V gene: TRBV7-2; clone size: NA; D gene: TRBD2
CDR3 protein: CASSVAENEQYF; CDR3 DNA: TGTGCCAGCAGCGTAGCTGAGAATGAGCAGTACTTC; J gene: TRBJ2-7; V gene: TRBV9; clone size: medium-sized; D gene: NA
CDR3 protein: CASSSSSYEQYF; CDR3 DNA: TGCGCCAGCAGCTCGAGCTCCTACGAGCAGTACTTC; J gene: TRBJ2-7; V gene: TRBV5-1; clone size: NA; D gene: NA
CDR3 protein: CAWRDVTGYGYTF; CDR3 DNA: TGTGCCTGGAGAGACGTGACAGGCTATGGCTACACCTTC; J gene: TRBJ1-2; V gene: TRBV30; clone size: NA; D gene: NA
CDR3 protein: CAISEGIGTGSGNTIYF; CDR3 DNA: TGTGCCATCAGTGAAGGTATAGGGACCGGCTCTGGAAACACCATATATTTT; J gene: TRBJ1-3; V gene: TRBV10-3; clone size: NA; D gene: NA
CDR3 protein: CASSVDEQYF; CDR3 DNA: TGTGCCAGCAGTGTGGACGAGCAGTACTTC; J gene: TRBJ2-7; V gene: TRBV2; clone size: NA; D gene: NA
CDR3 protein: CASSGAGTDTQYF; CDR3 DNA: TGTGCCAGCTCTGGGGCTGGCACAGATACGCAGTATTTT; J gene: TRBJ2-3; V gene: TRBV7-3; clone size: NA; D gene: NA
CDR3 protein: CASSPSTGARTEAFF; CDR3 DNA: TGTGCCAGCAGTCCTTCGACAGGGGCGCGTACTGAAGCTTTCTTT; J gene: TRBJ1-1; V gene: TRBV27; clone size: NA; D gene: TRBD1
CDR3 protein: CASSPRGASYTEAFF; CDR3 DNA: TGTGCCAGCTCACCCCGAGGAGCGTCTTACACTGAAGCTTTCTTT; J gene: TRBJ1-1; V gene: TRBV18; clone size: medium-sized; D gene: NA
CDR3 protein: CASSLNGPTYEQYF; CDR3 DNA: TGTGCCAGCAGTTTAAACGGACCCACCTACGAGCAGTACTTC; J gene: TRBJ2-7; V gene: TRBV27; clone size: NA; D gene: NA
CDR3 protein: CASSYGGTSYEQYF; CDR3 DNA: TGTGCCAGCAGTTACGGAGGGACTAGCTACGAGCAGTACTTC; J gene: TRBJ2-7; V gene: TRBV6-4; clone size: NA; D gene: TRBD2
CDR3 protein: CASSYSNTEAFF; CDR3 DNA: TGTGCCAGCAGTTACTCGAACACTGAAGCTTTCTTT; J gene: TRBJ1-1; V gene: TRBV6-6; clone size: once; D gene: NA
CDR3 protein: CASEGLAGVFADTQYF; CDR3 DNA: TGTGCCAGCGAAGGACTAGCGGGAGTGTTCGCAGATACGCAGTATTTT; J gene: TRBJ2-3; V gene: TRBV2; clone size: NA; D gene: TRBD2
CDR3 protein: CASSSPSSGEETQYF; CDR3 DNA: TGTGCCAGCAGCTCCCCGTCGAGCGGAGAAGAGACCCAGTACTTC; J gene: TRBJ2-5; V gene: TRBV7-9; clone size: NA; D gene: NA
CDR3 protein: CASSISTGGGEKLFF; CDR3 DNA: TGTGCCAGCAGTATCTCGACAGGGGGGGGTGAAAAACTGTTTTTT; J gene: TRBJ1-4; V gene: TRBV6-1; clone size: few; D gene: TRBD1
CDR3 protein: CASSIGAFIQETQYF; CDR3 DNA: TGTGCCAGTAGTATAGGGGCATTTATACAAGAGACCCAGTACTTC; J gene: TRBJ2-5; V gene: TRBV19; clone size: NA; D gene: NA
CDR3 protein: CASSYTGAREQFF; CDR3 DNA: TGTGCCAGCAGTTACACAGGGGCGCGTGAGCAGTTCTTC; J gene: TRBJ2-1; V gene: TRBV6-5; clone size: NA; D gene: TRBD1
CDR3 protein: CASSAELATDTQYF; CDR3 DNA: TGTGCCAGCAGCGCCGAACTAGCGACAGATACGCAGTATTTT; J gene: TRBJ2-3; V gene: TRBV9; clone size: few; D gene: TRBD2
CDR3 protein: CASSTRDSEGPQHF; CDR3 DNA: TGTGCCAGCAGTACCCGGGACAGCGAAGGGCCCCAGCATTTT; J gene: TRBJ1-5; V gene: TRBV27; clone size: NA; D gene: TRBD1
CDR3 protein: CASSSLWENYGYTF; CDR3 DNA: TGTGCCAGCAGCTCATTGTGGGAGAACTATGGCTACACCTTC; J gene: TRBJ1-2; V gene: TRBV11-2; clone size: once; D gene: NA
CDR3 protein: CASSYGLGSSYEQYF; CDR3 DNA: TGTGCCAGCAGTTACGGTCTAGGGAGCTCCTACGAGCAGTACTTC; J gene: TRBJ2-7; V gene: TRBV6-5; clone size: NA; D gene: NA
CDR3 protein: CASSVAQVNTEAFF; CDR3 DNA: TGTGCCAGCAGCGTCGCTCAGGTCAACACTGAAGCTTTCTTT; J gene: TRBJ1-1; V gene: TRBV9; clone size: NA; D gene: NA
CDR3 protein: CASSPTENNQPQHF; CDR3 DNA: TGTGCCAGCAGCCCGACAGAAAACAATCAGCCCCAGCATTTT; J gene: TRBJ1-5; V gene: TRBV7-9; clone size: NA; D gene: NA
CDR3 protein: CASSLARETYEQYF; CDR3 DNA: TGTGCCAGCAGCTTAGCCCGGGAGACCTACGAGCAGTACTTC; J gene: TRBJ2-7; V gene: TRBV7-9; clone size: NA; D gene: NA
CDR3 protein: CASSYTGSEQYF; CDR3 DNA: TGTGCCAGCAGTTACACAGGGTCCGAGCAGTACTTC; J gene: TRBJ2-7; V gene: TRBV6-5; clone size: once; D gene: NA